Listed here are 14 T cell receptor beta chains from one sample, sequenced in a study of T cells after posttransplantation cyclophosphamide. Profiled with immunoSEQ multiplex PCR; TCRdb holds only in-frame clones, not every one. The data show around 5,700 clones, with none appearing a single time. Treatment was busulfan-fludarabine conditioning, a marrow graft, and cyclophosphamide on days +3 and +4. Specimen: PBMCs, collected around 400 days after allogeneic stem cell transplant with posttransplant cyclophosphamide. The receptors originated from a male patient between 55 and 70 years old who received an allogeneic stem cell transplant from a related donor, was CMV-positive, and had acute GVHD only. The graft donor may have given rise to some T cells.

In this sample, this clone turned up many times. V gene TRBV19 combines with J gene TRBJ2-1, with no clear D. The germline V and J ends were trimmed by 5 bases and 8 bases, with 10 bases remaining between them. Germline assignment: CDR1 LNHDA and CDR2 SQIVND (reference sequence). The CDR3 is made up of 12 amino acids. CDR3 sequence (DNA): TGTGCCAGTAGTTGGCGGTTAGATGAGCAGTTCTTC. Its protein product is CASSWRLDEQFF. Combining the CDR3 with reference TRBV19 and TRBJ2-1 gives the whole variable domain DGGITQSPKYLFRKEGQNVTLSCEQNLNHDAMYWYRQDPGQGLRLIYYSQIVNDFQKGDIAEGYSVSREKKESFPLTVTSAQKNPTAFYLCASSWRLDEQFFGPGTRLTVL.

This clone has ten or more counts. The V gene is TRBV28, the J gene TRBJ2-3; 9 bases line up with TRBD1. Germline CDR1 MDHEN, CDR2 SYDVKM. J gave up 5 bases and V 5 bases, and 8 bases lay outside the gene matches. CDR3 length equals 15 residues. CDR3 coding DNA: TGTGCCAGCAGTGCGACAGGGGGTAAGAGAGATACGCAGTATTTT. It codes for CASSATGGKRDTQYF.

This clone was detected many times. For the CDR3, the DNA is TGTGCCAGCAGCTTGAGGGTGGTCACTGAAGCTTTCTTT. Protein sequence: CASSLRVVTEAFF. The chain recombines TRBV7-8 with TRBJ1-1; D is ambiguous. V lost 3 bases, J lost 4 bases, and 9 bases lay in between. The CDR3 is 13 amino acids. Germline CDR1 is SGHVS and CDR2 is FQNEAQ.

This clone has at least ten counts. This chain connects TRBV2 to TRBJ1-3, with D possibly being TRBD1 (6 bases). This CDR3 spans 14 amino acids. Trimming shortened V by 3 bases and J by 2 bases, and 8 bases separated the two germline ends. Germline-derived CDR1 and CDR2 are SNHLY and FYNNEI. The CDR3 reads CASSEGTPGNTIYF. For the CDR3, the DNA is TGTGCCAGCAGTGAGGGGACACCTGGAAACACCATATATTTT.

In this sample, this clone turned up many times. The chain combines TRBV10-3 with TRBJ2-1; 7 nucleotides align to TRBD2. V shed 7 bases, J shed 4 bases, and the junction held 10 bases outside the gene matches. Germline V gives CDR1 ENHRY, CDR2 SYGVKD. The CDR3 loop spans 15 amino acids. CDR3 sequence: CAIIKGASGYNEQFF. The CDR3 region has the DNA TGTGCCATCATTAAAGGGGCTAGCGGTTACAATGAGCAGTTCTTC.

At least ten counts were recorded for this clone. The rearrangement joins TRBV5-5 to TRBJ2-7; 7 bases align to TRBD1. This CDR3 contains 14 residues. Germline V gene data show CDR1 as SGHKS and CDR2 as YYEKEE (reference sequence). V shed 0 bases and J 1 base; nucleotides not matched to a gene: 1. In DNA, the CDR3 is TGTGCCAGCAGCTTGGGACAGGGATCCTACGAGCAGTACTTC. Translating it yields CASSLGQGSYEQYF.

In its sample, this clone was seen many times. This chain links TRBV2 with TRBJ1-5; 7 positions agree with TRBD1. Trimming at V came to 4 bases and at J to 0 bases, leaving 6 bases not matched to a gene. Germline V CDR1 and CDR2: SNHLY, FYNNEI. The CDR3 contains 16 residues. CDR3 sequence (DNA): TGTGCCAGCAGTGTGAGGGACAGTTATAGCAATCAGCCCCAGCATTTT. As protein: CASSVRDSYSNQPQHF.

This clone has only a few counts. V gene TRBV27 combines with J gene TRBJ1-4; D remains unclear. The CDR3 is made up of 13 amino acids. CDR1 and CDR2 from the germline V gene are MNHEY and SMNVEV (reference sequence). Trimming pared 7 bases from V and 3 bases from J, leaving 9 bases between. This chain's CDR3 is CASNGGPNEKLFF. The CDR3 DNA follows: TGTGCCAGCAATGGAGGGCCTAATGAAAAACTGTTTTTT.

The chain has TRBV2 and TRBJ2-2; TRBD1 aligns across 8 bases. The CDR3 loop spans 15 amino acids. The germline gives CDR1 SNHLY, CDR2 FYNNEI. Losses at the gene ends were 7 bases for V and 2 bases for J; bases not matched to a gene: 6. CDR3 nucleotides: TGTGCCAGCACCGAGGACAGGGCAAACACCGGGGAGCTGTTTTTT. Translated: CASTEDRANTGELFF.

This clone was counted at least ten times. The chain is built from TRBV9 and TRBJ2-2; TRBD1 aligns across 12 bases. Per the germline V gene, CDR1 is SGDLS and CDR2 is YYNGEE. The ends lost 5 bases at V and 7 bases at J; junction bases unmatched: 12. CDR3 length: 17 residues. This CDR3 is CASSLKGTGGFGGELFF. For the CDR3, the DNA is TGTGCCAGCAGTCTTAAGGGGACAGGGGGCTTTGGCGGGGAGCTGTTTTTT.

The V gene is TRBV11-3, the J gene TRBJ2-7; possibly TRBD2 for D (6 bases). Germline-derived CDR1 and CDR2 are SGHNT and YENEEA. The length of the CDR3 is 14 residues. The V end was cut by 1 base, the J end by 5 bases, with 12 bases between. CDR3 amino acids: CASSLGGSGDEQYF. CDR3 coding DNA: TGTGCCAGCAGCTTAGGTGGCTCGGGGGACGAGCAGTACTTC.

In this sample, this clone turned up many times. The V gene is TRBV5-1, the J gene TRBJ2-3, with a possible D match to TRBD2 (7 bases). V was trimmed by 0 bases and J by 8 bases, leaving 10 bases between them. The CDR3 length is 13 residues. CDR1 and CDR2 (germline): SGHRS, YFSETQ. The chain's CDR3 is CASSLVGGGTQYF. The CDR3 bases are TGCGCCAGCAGCTTGGTGGGAGGGGGTACGCAGTATTTT.

About this clone: A much larger clone differs by one base, so this may be a read error. At the DNA level, this CDR3 is encoded by other sequences in the same sample as well. The chain has TRBV5-1 and TRBJ2-7, with 7 bases that match TRBD1. The CDR3 is 14 amino acids. With 4 bases clipped from V and 7 bases from J, the junction kept 11 bases outside the gene matches. From germline, CDR1 is SGHRS and CDR2 YFSETQ. The CDR3 coding sequence is TGCGCCAGCAGCCCCGGGACAGAGGGTGATGAGCAGTACTTC. Translated: CASSPGTEGDEQYF.

This clone was counted ten times or more. This chain uses TRBV2 with TRBJ2-4, with a weak D call TRBD2 (7 bases). CDR1 SNHLY and CDR2 FYNNEI come from the germline V gene. The V end lost 1 base, the J end lost 8 bases, and 15 bases lay between the germline ends. The CDR3 has 15 amino acids. The CDR3 DNA reads as TGTGCCAGCAGTGAAGAGGGGGGGGCGGGGGACATTCAGTACTTC. As protein: CASSEEGGAGDIQYF.